This T cell receptor (beta chain) was retrieved from a study of CD8+ T cells in alopecia areata. Study-wide context: Treatment with tofacitinib (6 to 18 months) was followed by 6 months off drug.

Worth noting for this clone: Its antigen is not identified.

Extracted RNA was reverse transcribed into cDNA, the sequencing template. The data were produced by immunoSEQ multiplex PCR, yet TCRdb's version contains in-frame clones alone and is incomplete. The sample has roughly 210,000 clones; over 40% are singletons. This sample's treatment: oral pan-JAK inhibitor, 5-10 mg twice daily. Notes on the study in general: Affected lesional scalp, above all in alopecia totalis/universalis, was more clonal than normal scalp. In scalp, tofacitinib significantly decreased clonality and expanded CD8+ clones among the top 100.

This specimen was CD4+ T cells sorted from blood, taken between weeks 36 and 40, from a patient treated with tofacitinib. The sequence was collected from a human donor with alopecia areata.

CDR3 protein: CASSRTHGLGEQFF. The CDR3 DNA follows: TGTGCCAGCAGCCGAACTCATGGGCTTGGTGAGCAGTTCTTC. V and J are TRBV4-2 and TRBJ2-1; no definite D call. Per germline, CDR1 LGHNA and CDR2 YNFKEQ. This CDR3 comprises 14 residues. Trimming removed 4 bases from V and 9 bases from J, with 16 bases in between.